This T cell receptor beta chain was sequenced in a study of long-term antiretroviral therapy in people with HIV. CDR3 size: 15 residues. V shed 1 base and J shed 5 bases, with 14 bases lying between them. From germline, CDR1 is LGHNA and CDR2 YSLEER. The authors ran the immunoSEQ assay, v3.0, at survey level. TCRdb's table, derived via immunoSEQ multiplex PCR, lists solely in-frame clones and lacks some. This sample has around 28,000 clones, with approximately 90% found just once. V is TRBV4-3 and J is TRBJ2-5; D gene uncertain. This specimen consisted of unsorted PBMCs, obtained 3.1 years after starting antiretroviral therapy. The TCR was taken from a man aged 18-30 years with HIV. The CDR3 nucleotides read TGCGCCAGCAGCCAAGGGCCCGGTTACTTGGAGACCCAGTACTTC. It specifies CASSQGPGYLETQYF.